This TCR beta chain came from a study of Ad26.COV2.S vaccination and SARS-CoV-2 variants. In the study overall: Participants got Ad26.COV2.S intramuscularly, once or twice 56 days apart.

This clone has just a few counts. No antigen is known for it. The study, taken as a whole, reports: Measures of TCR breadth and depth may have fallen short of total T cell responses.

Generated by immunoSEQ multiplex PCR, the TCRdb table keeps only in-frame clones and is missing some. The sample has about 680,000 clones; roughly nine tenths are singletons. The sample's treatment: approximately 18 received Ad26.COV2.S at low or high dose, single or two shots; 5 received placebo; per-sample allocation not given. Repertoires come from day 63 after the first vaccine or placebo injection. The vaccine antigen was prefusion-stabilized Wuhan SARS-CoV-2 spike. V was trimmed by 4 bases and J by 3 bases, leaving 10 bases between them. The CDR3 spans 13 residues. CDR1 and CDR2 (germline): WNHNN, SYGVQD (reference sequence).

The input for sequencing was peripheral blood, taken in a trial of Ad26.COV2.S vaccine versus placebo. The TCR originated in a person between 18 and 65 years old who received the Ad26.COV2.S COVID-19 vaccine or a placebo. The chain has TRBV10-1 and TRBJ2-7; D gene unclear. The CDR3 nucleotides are TGCGCCAGCAGTGGTCAGGTTTACTACGAGCAGTACTTC. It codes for CASSGQVYYEQYF.